The clone carrying this T cell receptor beta chain was seen a handful of times. Its antigen is not known. The CDR3 sequence is 12 residues long. Germline V CDR1 and CDR2: KGHSH, LQKENI. V was cut by 2 bases and J by 7 bases, with 8 bases left in between. The PCR was carried out with 60 Vbeta primers and 13 Jbeta primers. Assay: immunoSEQ multiplex PCR; the TCRdb copy retains only in-frame clones and omits some. This sample has 80,000 or so clones; 74% occur once, and the top ten carry approximately 20%. This record comes from a study of cytomegalovirus exposure and HLA in healthy donors. Study at large: In a previous analysis, 117 million unique TCR beta sequences were found from roughly 200 million T cells.

Notes on the study in general: The number of N-insertions in an Asian-associated ancestry cluster was reportedly below the roughly 620-donor mean in a later analysis. Cytomegalovirus status was reportedly diagnosed by the classifier with high sensitivity and specificity.

Sequenced: PBMCs. The chain is built from TRBV18 and TRBJ1-1; D is undetermined. This clonotype originated in a young man in good health and CMV-seropositive. DNA of the CDR3: TGTGCCAGCTCACCAGTCGGGGATGAAGCTTTCTTT. Protein sequence: CASSPVGDEAFF. The variable domain in full, completed from reference TRBV18 and TRBJ1-1, reads NAGVMQNPRHLVRRRGQEARLRCSPMKGHSHVYWYRQLPEEGLKFMVYLQKENIIDESGMPKERFSAEFPKEGPSILRIQQVVRGDSAAYFCASSPVGDEAFFGQGTRLTVV.